This T cell receptor (beta chain) was recorded in a study of B cell selection in AIRE deficiency. Sorted regulatory T cells were CD4-positive, CD25-high and CD127-low or negative. Only in-frame clones appear in the TCRdb table, and some are missing; sequencing was by immunoSEQ multiplex PCR. Found here are tens of thousands of clones, 94% of them singletons; the top ten hold just under 2%. Germline CDR1 and CDR2: LNHDA and SQIVND (reference sequence). Trimming removed 4 bases from V and 4 bases from J; junction bases left unmatched: 16. The CDR3 is 19 residues long. The TCR originated in a human donor with AIRE deficiency. This sequence joins TRBV19 and TRBJ2-3; 11 bases agree with TRBD2. The specimen sequenced was Tregs sorted from PBMCs. CDR3 sequence: CASSTRAPQLAGVSDTQYF. The CDR3 nucleotides are TGTGCCAGTAGTACTAGGGCCCCGCAACTAGCGGGAGTTTCAGATACGCAGTATTTT.